This record looks at one T cell receptor (beta chain) sequence and its context. The CDR3 has 14 amino acids. With V trimmed by 3 bases and J by 5 bases, 3 bases remained unmatched. Per the germline V gene, CDR1 is LNHDA and CDR2 is SQIVND (reference sequence). This specimen comes from a study of control samples from healthy donors and cancer patients. TCRdb's copy holds only in-frame clones and misses some; the assay was immunoSEQ multiplex PCR. The sample yields 94,000 or so clones, approximately 84% seen once. The receptor was derived from a man aged 65 to 85 with lung cancer. What was sequenced was PBMCs. This rearrangement joins TRBV19 to TRBJ2-3; 9 nucleotides agree with TRBD1. CDR3 nucleotide sequence: TGTGCCAGTAGTATTGACAGGGGGGTAGATACGCAGTATTTT. Translating gives CASSIDRGVDTQYF.